This T cell receptor beta chain was profiled in a study of blood T cell repertoires in COVID-19. On the study more broadly: Samples taken during acute and convalescent COVID-19 were collected in the United States, Italy and Spain.

Assay: immunoSEQ multiplex PCR; the TCRdb copy retains only in-frame clones and omits some. The sample gives roughly 120,000 clones, more than 90% of which show up once; 4.6% is in the top ten. The CDR3 is made up of 17 amino acids. Germline values: CDR1 MNHNS, CDR2 SASEGT. V lost 2 bases and J lost 4; bases outside the gene matches: 9. This chain uses TRBV6-1 with TRBJ2-3; the match to TRBD2 covers 10 bases. The sequencing input was peripheral blood. The sequence was obtained from a man between 60 and 75 years old with COVID-19, enrolled during active disease. The CDR3 region is CASSELAGEKGADTQYF. CDR3 DNA sequence: TGTGCCAGCAGTGAACTAGCGGGAGAGAAGGGGGCAGATACGCAGTATTTT.